One sample yielded the 10 T cell receptor beta chains listed below, sequenced in a study of T cells after yellow fever vaccination. MiXCR was run by TCRdb on the 5' RACE reads, yielding one entry per CDR3 protein. The sample records roughly 340,000 distinct CDR3 sequences, more than 8.5% being singletons. This material consisted of PBMCs, taken on the day of the first yellow fever vaccination. The receptor set was obtained from a man in his late teens or twenties who received the YFV17D yellow fever vaccine.

This clonotype has at least ten counts. The chain recombines TRBV5-4 with TRBJ2-5; tentatively, D is TRBD1 or TRBD2 (5 bases each). V was shortened by 3 bases and J by 3 bases, with 12 bases between the two germline ends. This CDR3 is built from 14 residues. The germline V gene has CDR1 SGHNT and CDR2 YYREEE (reference sequence). CDR3 DNA: TGTGCCAGCAGCTGGGGGAGTACAGAAGAGACCCAGTACTTC. It codes for CASSWGSTEETQYF.

This clonotype was detected ten times or more. The rearrangement links TRBV29-1 to TRBJ2-3, with a possible D match to TRBD1 (6 bases). In germline, CDR1 is SQVTM, CDR2 ANQGSEA. Trimming stripped 7 bases from V and 6 bases from J, with 17 bases between. This CDR3 has 13 amino acids. The CDR3 DNA reads TGCAGCGCCGGACGAAGGGGGAAGGATACGCAGTATTTT. Amino acid sequence: CSAGRRGKDTQYF.

This clonotype was detected a few times. The CDR3 nucleotides read TGTGCCAGCAGGGGACTAGCGAGCAATGAGCAGTTCTTC. Protein: CASRGLASNEQFF. The genes are TRBV12-3 or TRBV12-4 and TRBJ2-1, with 10 bases identical to TRBD2. Unmatched junction bases numbered 2, after V lost 6 bases and J lost 6 bases. This CDR3 comprises 13 residues.

This clonotype was counted a single time. This chain connects TRBV4-3 to TRBJ2-4; a possible D gene is TRBD2 (6 bases). V dropped 5 bases and J dropped 1 base, with 18 bases sitting between them. The CDR3 has 17 amino acids. CDR1 LGHNA and CDR2 YSLEER come from the germline V gene. CDR3 residues: CASSSLRPGRAKNIQYF. CDR3 in DNA: TGCGCCAGCAGCTCCCTTCGGCCAGGGAGGGCCAAAAACATTCAGTACTTC.

This clonotype has ten or more counts. The chain combines TRBV12-3 or TRBV12-4 with TRBJ2-3; 11 bases match TRBD2. The CDR3 spans 16 residues. V shed 5 bases and J 6 bases; nucleotides not matched to a gene: 10. Here the CDR3 reads CASSPYTSGGRDTQYF. DNA of the CDR3: TGTGCCAGCAGTCCCTACACTAGCGGGGGCCGTGATACGCAGTATTTT.

The genes are TRBV4-3 and TRBJ2-7; no clear D. V lost 2 bases and J 3 bases, leaving 11 bases between the germline ends. Germline V gives CDR1 LGHNA, CDR2 YSLEER. There are 14 residues in the CDR3. CDR3 sequence reads: CASSQKPGYYEQYF. The CDR3 region has the DNA TGCGCCAGCAGCCAAAAGCCAGGTTACTACGAGCAGTACTTC.

This chain uses TRBV20-1 with TRBJ2-7; weak D call: TRBD1 (6 bases). This CDR3 comprises 14 residues. Germline V lookup: CDR1 DFQATT, CDR2 SNEGSKA (reference sequence). V was shortened by 6 bases and J by 0 bases, with 15 bases between the two germline ends. The CDR3 protein is CSAVDRRSSYEQYF. Written as DNA, the CDR3 is TGCAGTGCCGTAGACAGGAGGAGCTCCTACGAGCAGTACTTC.

This rearrangement joins TRBV28 to TRBJ1-6, with D possibly matching TRBD1 (5 bases). V was trimmed by 8 bases and J by 10 bases, leaving 15 bases between them. Germline CDR1 MDHEN, CDR2 SYDVKM. This CDR3 comprises 13 residues. The CDR3 DNA reads TGTGCCAGCCGGCCAGGGAAAGGGTCACCCCTCCACTTT. Protein product: CASRPGKGSPLHF.

The chain combines TRBV20-1 with TRBJ1-2; tentatively, D is TRBD1 (5 bases). The CDR3 is made up of 13 amino acids. With 3 bases removed from V and 0 bases from J, the gap between germline ends came to 8 bases. Germline CDR1 and CDR2: DFQATT and SNEGSKA (reference sequence). DNA of the CDR3: TGCAGTGCTAGGGTGGGACCTAACTATGGCTACACCTTC. Translating it yields CSARVGPNYGYTF.

The chain couples TRBV5-4 to TRBJ2-4, with D hard to call. V gave up 4 bases and J gave up 0 bases, with 8 bases separating them. The CDR3 totals 14 residues. In germline, CDR1 is SGHNT, CDR2 YYREEE (reference sequence). The CDR3 DNA sequence: TGTGCCAGCAGCCACAACCTAGCCAAAAACATTCAGTACTTC. It codes for CASSHNLAKNIQYF.